This TCR beta chain was documented in a study of monozygotic twins with inflammatory bowel disease. On this clonotype: The antigen is unknown.

TCRdb reprocessed the 5' RACE reads, with one entry per CDR3 protein and no DNA. The table counts about 440,000 distinct CDR3 sequences; approximately 2.4% lies in the top ten. Germline-derived CDR1 and CDR2 are SGHTA and FQGNSA. The CDR3 length is 16 residues. Findings and caveats of the study: Repertoire similarity was not found to differ between concordant and discordant twins, possibly from limited power.

Sequences were obtained from blood. The genes are TRBV7-2 and TRBJ1-5. This TCR was recovered from a human donor with ulcerative colitis or Crohn's disease, or a healthy co-twin of an affected twin (not recorded which). Here the CDR3 reads CASSLAAGVVDQPQHF.